This paragraph reports one T cell receptor (beta chain). What it binds is not known. The data originate from a study of cytomegalovirus exposure and HLA in healthy donors. Points from the study as a whole: A later analysis found that most CMV-associated TCR beta chains appeared HLA-restricted. Likely technical artifact: a cluster of highly shared sequence variants.

The PCR contained 60 Vbeta and 13 Jbeta primers. Here immunoSEQ multiplex PCR was the method, and the copy in TCRdb shows in-frame clones only, minus some. The sample has 140,000 to 150,000 clones; 80% are singletons. Source material: PBMCs. The source of this sequence is a man between 35 and 55 years old in good health and CMV-seronegative.

CDR3 amino acids: CAIFKGAIGYTF. DNA of the CDR3: TGTGCCATCTTTAAGGGGGCAATAGGCTACACCTTC. V and J are TRBV19 and TRBJ1-2, with 7 bases identical to TRBD1. Germline assignment: CDR1 LNHDA and CDR2 SQIVND (reference sequence). Trimming cost V 10 bases and J 8 bases; bases outside gene matches: 10. CDR3 length: 12 amino acids.